This T cell receptor (beta chain) was sequenced in a study of control samples from healthy donors and cancer patients. Germline lookup yields CDR1 SEHNR and CDR2 FQNEAQ (reference sequence). Trimming stripped 5 bases from V and 6 bases from J, with 2 bases between. The CDR3 runs to 10 residues. Clones were sequenced by immunoSEQ multiplex PCR, and TCRdb holds only the in-frame ones, with some missing. The table shows about 94,000 clones, with 90% occurring only once. The sequence came from a woman younger than 30 in good health. The chain joins TRBV7-9 to TRBJ2-1; D not certain. Sequencing input: blood. The CDR3 DNA sequence: TGTGCCAGCAGCGTCAATGAGCAGTTCTTC. Its protein product is CASSVNEQFF. The full variable domain, in which reference TRBV7-9 and TRBJ2-1 provide the parts outside the CDR3, is DTGVSQNPRHKITKRGQNVTFRCDPISEHNRLYWYRQTLGQGPEFLTYFQNEAQLEKSRLLSDRFSAERPKGSFSTLEIQRTEQGDSAMYLCASSVNEQFFGPGTRLTVL.